What follows describes a single T cell receptor (beta chain). The target of this receptor is not known. Base quality data are lacking; no much larger clone is found one base away. TCRbeta CDR3 regions were amplified from genomic DNA by means of the immunoSEQ Assay, a bias-controlled multiplex PCR. The original methods were these. The number of nucleated cells in each sample was estimated by amplification of reference gene primers within the assay. To quantify the absolute abundance of each unique TCRbeta CDR3 rearrangement, sequence reads were collapsed and filtered. For each sample, productive Simpson clonality was calculated as the square root of Simpson's diversity index over productive rearrangements. Not all clones reach the TCRdb copy of this immuneACCESS table, which keeps in-frame sequences only. Checked studies attribute under half of the gap to unresolved V genes and leave the rest unexplained. From that table come the V and J calls and clone size; the DNA was used to work out D and trimming. This sample has 300,000 to 400,000 clones in its table, and around 90% of those were observed once. Clones ranked in the top ten supply 7.5% to 10% of the sample.

The data were taken from a study of blood T cell repertoires in COVID-19 (dated by TCRdb to the early 2020s). For the study in its entirety: Samples from collaborators originated in the United States, Italy and Spain and spanned both the acute and convalescent phases of COVID-19. A freely available public database, intended as a resource for researchers studying the immune response to SARS-CoV-2, is where the repertoires were released. The dataset comprised deeply sampled blood TCRbeta repertoires from subjects exposed to, actively infected with, or recovered from COVID-19. Where available, HLA class I and class II types were obtained from metadata supplied by the sample provider rather than from assay-based typing. Samples came from the ongoing ImmuneRACE study (first 160 participants) plus 1,254 subjects from 6 global collaborators. The material from the prospective study consisted of cDNA or gDNA derived from T cells, B-cell-depleted T cells, or PBMCs. Nearly every sample came with metadata listing a de-identified subject ID, COVID-19 status, age in years and sex.

General conclusions and limits of the study: How much clinical and demographic metadata was included differed by source and by participant, and the metadata was provided uncurated.

One collaborating source in Seattle enrolled patients during active infection and followed them longitudinally through the course of disease. Each collaborating institution followed its own protocols to collect whole blood in K2EDTA tubes. Collaborator samples were shipped for TCRbeta analysis as frozen whole blood, isolated PBMCs, or DNA extracted from either sample type. The sequenced sample consisted of peripheral blood. This clonotype originated in a man aged 25 to 45 with COVID-19, enrolled during active disease.

The CDR3 amino acid sequence is: CASSRGSVTGDYGYTF. Here is the DNA: TGTGCCAGCAGTCGAGGTTCCGTCACGGGGGACTATGGCTACACCTTC. The chain is encoded by TRBV13 joined to TRBJ1-2, with TRBD1 as a weak D call on 5 bases. The germline V gene (reference sequence) gives CDR1 as PRHDT and CDR2 as FYEKMQ. V is cut by 6 bases and J by 3 bases, and the space between the germline ends is 20 bases. There are 16 amino acids in the CDR3, from cysteine to phenylalanine inclusive. The sequence is cut down to CDR3 DNA, 48 bases in frame from base 1.